Sequencing of this T cell receptor (beta chain) was carried out in a study of shared clonotypes between healthy human individuals. General observations from the study: Sequencing depth was expected to affect clonotype sharing among donors.

Concerning this clone itself: The antigen is undetermined.

Profiled with immunoSEQ multiplex PCR; TCRdb holds only in-frame clones, not every one. The data show 600,000 to 800,000 clones, 72% seen once. CDR1 MGHDK and CDR2 SYGVNS come from the germline V gene. Trimming removed 6 bases at V and 0 bases at J, with 12 bases between. CDR3 length equals 15 residues. This rearrangement joins TRBV25-1 to TRBJ1-3, with D tentatively TRBD1 (5 bases). The sequenced material came from memory CD4+ T cells sorted from blood. Regarding subset: CD45RA-negative fraction. The origin of this receptor is a woman aged 25 to 39 in good health. The DNA for the CDR3 is TGTGCCAGCAGGAAGACAGTCGTCTCTGGAAACACCATATATTTT. The encoded protein is CASRKTVVSGNTIYF. The full variable domain, in which reference TRBV25-1 and TRBJ1-3 provide the parts outside the CDR3, is EADIYQTPRYLVIGTGKKITLECSQTMGHDKMYWYQQDPGMELHLIHYSYGVNSTEKGDLSSESTVSRIRTEHFPLTLESARPSHTSQYLCASRKTVVSGNTIYFGEGSWLTVV.